Each of the 6 T cell receptor beta chains below was sequenced from the same sample in a study of cytomegalovirus exposure and HLA in healthy donors. PCR employed 60 Vbeta and 13 Jbeta primers. Only in-frame clones appear in the TCRdb table, and some are missing; sequencing was by immunoSEQ multiplex PCR. Here the sample spans approximately 150,000 clones, roughly 73% being singletons. The specimen was PBMCs. The receptors here all came from a man aged 40-49 years in good health and CMV-seronegative.

The chain combines TRBV11-2 with TRBJ1-1; 9 nucleotides match TRBD1. The CDR3 has 15 residues. V lost 5 bases to trimming and J lost 4 bases; unmatched junction nucleotides: 8. Germline CDR1 SGHAT, CDR2 FQNNGV. Here the CDR3 DNA reads TGTGCCAGCAGCACCCGGGACAGGGAGTCCACTGAAGCTTTCTTT. This gives the protein CASSTRDRESTEAFF.

The rearrangement joins TRBV7-2 to TRBJ1-2; a weak D match, TRBD1 (5 bases). CDR3 length: 12 residues. Trimming took off 5 bases at V and 9 bases at J, with 13 bases between the two ends. CDR1 is SGHTA, CDR2 FQGNSA, per germline. The CDR3 region has the DNA TGTGCCAGCAGCCCCTCACTGGGGCGCTACACCTTC. As protein: CASSPSLGRYTF.

The rearrangement joins TRBV5-1 to TRBJ2-1; maybe TRBD1 (5 bases). Germline-derived CDR1 and CDR2 are SGHRS and YFSETQ. The germline V and J ends were trimmed by 5 bases and 1 base, with 10 bases remaining between them. The length of the CDR3 is 14 residues. CDR3 amino acids: CASSPGLSYNEQFF. In nucleotides, the CDR3 is TGCGCCAGCAGTCCAGGGTTGTCCTACAATGAGCAGTTCTTC. Together with reference TRBV5-1 and TRBJ2-1, the CDR3 gives the full variable domain: KAGVTQTPRYLIKTRGQQVTLSCSPISGHRSVSWYQQTPGQGLQFLFEYFSETQRNKGNFPGRFSGRQFSNSRSEMNVSTLELGDSALYLCASSPGLSYNEQFFGPGTRLTVL.

J is TRBJ2-1 and V is TRBV4-3, with TRBD2 matching 13 bases. CDR3 size: 19 residues. The V segment lost 5 bases and the J segment 2 bases; nucleotides outside the gene matches: 12. Germline-derived CDR1 and CDR2 are LGHNA and YSLEER. CDR3 nucleotides: TGCGCCAGCAGCTCAGCCGGGACTAGCGGGGAGTCACCCTACAATGAGCAGTTCTTC. Amino acids: CASSSAGTSGESPYNEQFF.

The gene calls are TRBV6-5 and TRBJ2-7, with D perhaps TRBD1 (6 bases). Trimming removed 2 bases from V and 5 bases from J, with 13 bases in between. Germline V gene lookup returns CDR1 MNHEY and CDR2 SVGAGI. The CDR3 covers 14 residues. The CDR3 bases are TGTGCCAGCAGTTACGGGACAAGGCACCACGAGCAGTACTTC. It translates to CASSYGTRHHEQYF.

This chain joins TRBV6-5 and TRBJ2-6; a possible D gene is TRBD1 (5 bases). The CDR3 loop spans 16 amino acids. With 4 bases removed from V and 2 bases from J, the gap between germline ends came to 12 bases. Germline values: CDR1 MNHEY, CDR2 SVGAGI. CDR3 region: CASSWGQVPGANVLTF. The CDR3 region has the DNA TGTGCCAGCAGTTGGGGCCAAGTCCCTGGGGCCAACGTCCTGACTTTC.